This entry features one TCR beta chain sequence. The antigen is not known. Germline values: CDR1 MNHEY, CDR2 SMNVEV (reference sequence). Trimming removed 5 bases from V and 2 bases from J; junction bases left unmatched: 8. The CDR3 sequence is 15 residues long. Data came from immunoSEQ multiplex PCR; TCRdb stores just in-frame clones and leaves some out. The table lists fewer than 80,000 clones, roughly 87% of them singletons, with approximately 12% in the top ten. The data were obtained in a study of OX40 agonist ivuxolimab in advanced cancers. Study as a whole: People who had prior anti-PD-1, anti-PD-L1 or anti-CTLA-4 therapy could take part, and 40% had some.

Study outcomes and limitations: Partial responders dosed at 0.1-3.0 mg/kg displayed clonal expansion ranking among the lowest. At 0.1 to 3.0 mg/kg and by week 6, CD4+ and CD8+ T cells in the blood had expanded clonally. Expanded peripheral T-cell antigen specificity went undetermined.

The chain uses TRBV27 and TRBJ2-7; 8 bases match TRBD1. The sample here was CD4+ or CD8+ T cells sorted from blood, taken in a trial of the OX40 agonist ivuxolimab. The sequence was collected from an adult with an advanced solid tumor such as melanoma, head and neck, liver or kidney cancer. CDR3 sequence: CASSPDRGSPYEQYF. CDR3 sequence (DNA): TGTGCCAGCAGTCCTGACAGGGGCTCCCCCTACGAGCAGTACTTC.